The 11 T cell receptor beta chains below come from one sample, sequenced in a study of blood T cell repertoires in COVID-19. Profiled with immunoSEQ multiplex PCR; TCRdb holds only in-frame clones, not every one. The sample records about 200,000 clones, 85% being singletons. Sequenced: peripheral blood. The receptors derive from a person between 65 and 79 years old with COVID-19, enrolled during active disease.

The V gene is TRBV19, the J gene TRBJ1-5; D is unclear. Trimming took off 8 bases at V and 1 base at J, with 15 bases between the two ends. Germline CDR1 LNHDA, CDR2 SQIVND (reference sequence). The CDR3 sequence is 15 residues long. CDR3 residues: CASRPIDTSNQPQHF. The CDR3 DNA follows: TGTGCCAGTCGCCCCATAGACACAAGCAATCAGCCCCAGCATTTT.

The chain carries TRBV2 and TRBJ1-4; tentative D call: TRBD1 (6 bases). The CDR3 loop spans 10 amino acids. Germline V gene data show CDR1 as SNHLY and CDR2 as FYNNEI. The V and J ends lost 6 bases and 12 bases respectively, with 8 bases between them. CDR3 sequence: CASSNRELFF. The CDR3 DNA reads as TGTGCCAGCAGCAACAGGGAACTGTTTTTT.

The chain uses TRBV5-1 and TRBJ2-1; TRBD2 is a possible D gene (5 bases). V lost 0 bases and J 8 bases, leaving 15 bases between the germline ends. From germline, CDR1 is SGHRS and CDR2 YFSETQ. The CDR3 runs to 15 residues. CDR3 in DNA: TGCGCCAGCAGCTTGGAAATGACGGGATGGGATGAGCAGTTCTTC. Translated: CASSLEMTGWDEQFF.

The rearrangement uses TRBV21-1 and TRBJ1-5; TRBD1, the table's D call, lacks a check against the DNA. TRBV21-1 is an annotated pseudogene. The CDR3 extends over 15 amino acids. The CDR3 protein is CASSKAARGNQPQHF. As DNA, the CDR3 is TGTGCCAGCAGCAAAGCGGCCAGGGGCAATCAGCCCCAGCATTTT.

This clone was picked up one time. This chain connects TRBV19 to TRBJ2-2, with 10 bases aligning to TRBD2. The J segment lost 5 bases and the V segment lost 7 bases, leaving 4 bases of the junction unmatched. The CDR3 has 14 amino acids. CDR1 and CDR2 (germline): LNHDA, SQIVND (reference sequence). The CDR3 sequence is CASKASGSTGELFF. CDR3 coding DNA: TGTGCCAGTAAGGCTAGCGGGAGTACCGGGGAGCTGTTTTTT. The whole variable domain, filled in from reference TRBV19 and TRBJ2-2, reads DGGITQSPKYLFRKEGQNVTLSCEQNLNHDAMYWYRQDPGQGLRLIYYSQIVNDFQKGDIAEGYSVSREKKESFPLTVTSAQKNPTAFYLCASKASGSTGELFFGEGSRLTVL.

The chain recombines TRBV15 with TRBJ2-5, with D hard to call. Trimming shortened V by 0 bases and J by 3 bases, and 8 bases separated the two germline ends. The CDR3 loop spans 14 amino acids. Looked up from germline, CDR1 is LNHNV and CDR2 is YYDKDF (reference sequence). CDR3 DNA: TGTGCCACCAGCAGAGATCTGACTGAAGAGACCCAGTACTTC. Protein product: CATSRDLTEETQYF.

This chain joins TRBV24-1 and TRBJ2-1; D might be TRBD2 (6 bases). This CDR3 has 17 residues. The V end was cut by 0 bases, the J end by 0 bases, with 11 bases between. Germline V gene lookup returns CDR1 KGHDR and CDR2 SFDVKD. CDR3 DNA: TGTGCCACCAGTGATTTGTCTATCGGGGGCTCCTACAATGAGCAGTTCTTC. Its translation: CATSDLSIGGSYNEQFF.

The chain uses TRBV5-6 and TRBJ1-4; maybe TRBD1 (6 bases). V dropped 1 base and J dropped 7 bases, with 11 bases sitting between them. From germline, CDR1 is SGHDT and CDR2 YYEEEE. The CDR3 consists of 14 residues. DNA for the CDR3: TGTGCCAGCAGCTTGATGAGAGGGGGTGAAAAACTGTTTTTT. This sequence encodes CASSLMRGGEKLFF.

V usage is TRBV24-1 and J usage is TRBJ2-1, with D perhaps matching TRBD1 (9 bases). The germline gives CDR1 KGHDR, CDR2 SFDVKD. The V gene lost 3 bases and the J gene lost 10 bases, with 27 bases spanning the gap. This CDR3 region has 18 residues. The CDR3 sequence is CATSDRPGTGRAGDEQFF. CDR3 sequence (DNA): TGTGCCACCAGTGATCGTCCCGGGACAGGGAGAGCGGGAGACGAGCAGTTCTTC.

In its sample, this clone was seen a few times. In the same sample, other DNA sequences code for this CDR3. The chain recombines TRBV6-5 with TRBJ1-5; TRBD1 is a possible D gene (5 bases). The length of the CDR3 is 15 residues. Per the germline V gene, CDR1 is MNHEY and CDR2 is SVGAGI. Between the trimmed V and J ends, which lost 5 bases and 2 bases, there was a span of 13 bases. The CDR3 DNA is TGTGCCAGCAGTCTTAGGACGGGGGGCAATCAGCCCCAGCATTTT. Protein sequence: CASSLRTGGNQPQHF.

The chain couples TRBV27 to TRBJ1-1; possible D gene TRBD1, 5 bases. V lost 7 bases and J 1 base, leaving 13 bases between the germline ends. This CDR3 is built from 14 residues. CDR1 and CDR2 (germline): MNHEY, SMNVEV (reference sequence). The CDR3 loop reads CASKRTSANTEAFF. CDR3 bases: TGTGCCAGCAAACGGACATCTGCGAACACTGAAGCTTTCTTT.